This entry features one T cell receptor beta chain sequence. Its antigen is currently unknown. The conserved phenylalanine or tryptophan is not found at the CDR3 terminus, so this likely reflects a read error. The DNA is omitted, as the CDR3 cannot be located on it reliably, and the CDR3 follows TCRdb's listing. The record originates from a study of CD8+CD57+ T cells in acquired aplastic anemia. Study summary: Mean DNA quantity obtained from sorted CD4+ and CD8+ cells was 3.2 ug. Healthy donor CD4+ cell samples had a mean of around 11 million reads. Study-wide results and caveats: In common between the patients and the controls were approximately 30 CD8+ CDR3 sequences.

Inclusive of both ends, the CDR3 amounts to 13 amino acids. Germline CDR1 reads SGHTA; CDR2 reads FQGNSA. The template for TCR beta VDJ and CDR3 sequence profiling was genomic DNA. TCRdb re-analysed the reads in MiXCR, keeping a single row per CDR3 protein. The sample contains a few hundred thousand distinct CDR3 sequences, around 68% of which appear only once. Input material: sorted CD4+, CD8+, or CD8+CD57+ T cells (not recorded which) from PBMCs. This rearrangement joins TRBV7-2 to TRBJ2-7. The source of this sequence is a human donor in good health, serving as a control. CDR3 in amino acids: CASSLTSSYTEYL.